This TCR beta chain was sequenced in a study of T cell responses to AZD1222 COVID-19 vaccine. Data came from immunoSEQ multiplex PCR; TCRdb stores just in-frame clones and leaves some out. This sample has 60,000 or so clones; roughly 88% occur once, and the top ten carry around 20%. V dropped 2 bases and J dropped 0 bases, with 10 bases sitting between them. Germline V lookup: CDR1 SGDLS, CDR2 YYNGEE. The CDR3 runs 15 residues. The gene calls are TRBV9 and TRBJ2-3; D unresolved. The sequences come from peripheral blood, collected on day 0 of AZD1222 vaccination. This clonotype was sampled from an adult in good health. The CDR3 spells CASSVDEVSTDTQYF. The CDR3 bases are TGTGCCAGCAGCGTTGATGAGGTTAGCACAGATACGCAGTATTTT.